This TCR beta chain comes out of a study of cytomegalovirus exposure and HLA in healthy donors (dated by TCRdb to 2016 to 2017). Study-wide context: According to an earlier analysis of 587 of the donors, 150 million to 200 million T cells yielded over 100 million unique TCR beta sequences and approximately 300 Gb of sequence data. An early release that covered several hundred HLA-typed donors contained about 300 gigabases of sequencing data and some 87 million unique TCR sequences. Of the roughly 420 genotyped donors, roughly 80% were placed in the genetic ancestry cluster associated with self-reported Caucasian donors. The study was designed to test whether signatures of past pathogen exposure could be identified by cataloging public T cell receptors. Using immunosequencing, the study profiled T cell repertoires from 550 to 750 subjects and related those repertoires to cytomegalovirus serostatus. Along with the roughly 670-subject first cohort, a separate validation cohort of over a hundred different subjects was used. The study combined high-throughput TCR immunosequencing, statistical association of individual TCRs with disease status, and machine learning to predict cytomegalovirus infection status. A later analysis re-analyzed previously published TCR beta repertoires from about 600 donors and added high-resolution HLA genotyping to study TCR occurrence patterns. The later analysis used no new phenotypic data to find candidate immune exposures, relying instead on TCR beta sequences and their occurrence across donors. An earlier analysis of nearly 600 of the donors applied high-throughput TCR beta sequencing to assess whether each TCR beta V gene segment acted as functional or pseudogenic. Donor age, sex, ethnicity and CMV serostatus were compiled alongside the repertoire data. A later genetic analysis took genome-wide SNP genotypes for about 65% of the 666 donors and used that subset as a discovery cohort. All discovery cohort repertoires had been generated using a single sequencing platform. Class I and class II HLA loci were covered by the typing at four-digit resolution. The number of donors typed differed by locus, with about 629-640 for A, B, C, DRB1 and DQB1, roughly 520 for DQA1, 600 to 610 for DPA1, and 400 to 490 for DPB1. Roughly 5 DR-DQ haplotypes were treated as single units for association and clustering because of strong linkage in the cohort. Among about 370 genotyped donors of the cohort, an average of about 220,000 unique TCR beta nucleotide sequences was sequenced per donor, of which roughly 17% were non-productive.

The cohort was made up of about 610 healthy bone marrow donors. At the time of sampling, all cohort members were nominally healthy, though unrecorded immune exposures were likely present. The donor was CMV seropositive and belonged to the group of about 290 seropositive cohort members. A peripheral blood sample was collected from each donor, and TCR beta sequencing was performed on peripheral blood mononuclear cells. The Qiagen DNeasy Blood Extraction Kit was used to extract genomic DNA from the blood cell samples. Preparation of the library involved the immunoSEQ multiplex PCR assay. The multiplex PCR relied on a mix of 60 forward primers for TCR Vbeta segments and 13 reverse primers for TCR Jbeta segments. Amplification of the CDR3 region of rearranged TCR beta genes was performed with a multiplex PCR assay on genomic DNA. Amplified TCR beta libraries were sequenced as 87-base-pair reads on the Illumina HiSeq System. The original methods were these. A later analysis counted tens of millions of unique TCR beta chains across the 666 repertoires, and about 10 million of these chains were shared by at least two donors. Raw reads were error-corrected and collapsed into unique sequences by a nearest-neighbor algorithm in which closely related sequences were merged to remove PCR and sequencing errors. CDR3 sequences were aligned to IMGT reference sequences to assign V, D and J gene segments. For a sequence to be retained, a match of at least six nucleotides was required to both a V gene segment and a J gene segment. A rearrangement counted as productive if the CDR3 had no stop codons and remained in frame with V and J, and every other rearrangement counted as non-productive. CDR3 was defined according to IMGT convention as the region running from the second conserved V-encoded cysteine to the conserved J-encoded phenylalanine. Sequences without an unambiguous match to a single V gene segment were excluded from the earlier analysis of almost 600 of the donors. An earlier analysis of just under 600 of the donors called V segments functional above 56.7% productive rearrangements and segregating when the between-donor standard deviation exceeded 5%. A statistical classification framework was built to diagnose cytomegalovirus status from the catalog of TCR beta chain sequences. V and J gene assignment, in a later analysis, came from comparing TCR nucleotide sequences with IMGT/GENE-DB human TR gene sequences. The TCRdist pipeline was used in a later analysis to assign CDR3 sequences and most-parsimonious VDJ recombination scenarios. In a later analysis, every TCR beta chain was defined by the combination of its CDR3 amino acid sequence and its V-gene family, and reads without a unique V-gene family were dropped. In a later analysis, 450 to 600 highly shared, low-generation-probability nucleotide sequences were removed to address suspected cross-contamination and a sequencing artifact. In a later analysis, a clonal expansion index was calculated for each public chain from normalized within-repertoire ranks of inferred template counts. In a later analysis, generation probabilities were computed using a VDJ recombination model fitted to out-of-frame rearrangements, and the results were checked against IGoR. In a later analysis, hypergeometric tests were used to score TCR-TCR, TCR-HLA and TCR-CMV co-occurrence, with a repertoire-size bias correction applied to TCR pairs. False discovery rates were estimated in a later analysis by permuting HLA or CMV assignments 20 times. In a later analysis, co-occurring TCRs were grouped using DBSCAN, with TCRdist sequence similarity added in when clustering inside HLA-allele-positive subsets. Repertoires with fewer than 30,000 or more than 120,000 public chains, plus five repertoires with anomalous nucleotide sharing, were excluded from co-occurrence clustering. Held by TCRdb, this immuneACCESS table contains in-frame sequences only and omits some clones. Under half of the omission traces to an unresolved V gene where checked; the cause of the rest is unknown. V and J calls and clone size are given by that table; D and trimming were obtained from the DNA. This sample comprises some 90,000 clones, 80% of them detected only once. The ten top clones hold 20% to 25% of the sample.

Turning to this clone: The target of this receptor is not known. Per-base qualities were not stored, and no clone one base away is much larger.

Based on the germline V gene (reference sequence), the CDR1 and CDR2 sequences are SEHNR and FQNEAQ. Trimming costs V 1 base and J 4 bases, and their ends lie 13 bases apart. The CDR3 contains 16 residues, cysteine and phenylalanine counted. Only the CDR3 portion is preserved as DNA: 48 bases, with reading frame beginning at the first base. Study-wide findings and limitations: For the cohort, immune exposure information was limited to CMV serostatus. Broadly in line with IMGT annotations, most TCR beta V segments showed up in productive rearrangements about 87% or about 30% of the time in an earlier analysis of under 700 of the donors. In this cohort, only TCR beta chains were sequenced, and detectable features were limited by the absence of alpha or paired-chain data. In vitro tests confirmed that three of the cytomegalovirus-associated TCR beta chains recognize cytomegalovirus antigens. The authors suggested that the approach could potentially be generalized to other disease states and immunological phenotypes. Linkage disequilibrium might explain the correlated functional status among segregating V segments, but an unknown experimental factor could not be ruled out. A later analysis found that TCR association rates varied across HLA loci, with DRB1 alleles showing the most associated TCRs and HLA-C alleles the fewest. An association between a missense DCLRE1C variant and V-gene and J-gene trimming of TCR beta chains was found in a later genetic analysis and replicated in an independent cohort. Across donors, most TCR sequences were observed very rarely, whereas some public TCRs were present in many individuals. A group of highly shared sequence variants was considered likely to be a technical artifact of the sequencing pipeline. Because some donors lacked HLA typing at each locus, the association tests relied only on the typed subset. In a later analysis, several top co-occurrence clusters were reported to appear linked to parvovirus B19, influenza, CMV and Epstein-Barr virus. According to a later genetic analysis, donors in an Asian-associated ancestry cluster had fewer N-insertions in productive TCRs than the approximately 670-donor mean. A further reported finding was that TCR beta sequences accurately predicted the HLA-A and HLA-B alleles for most subjects in the first cohort. Some 15 rarely observed V segments, including chromosome 9 orphons, were excluded from the earlier analysis of several hundred of the donors because counts were too low. When HLA alleles, especially DR and DQ, strongly co-occurred, TCR associations were difficult to assign to individual alleles. Because the 87-base-pair reads could not distinguish some IMGT-functional V segments, including TRBV6-2 and TRBV6-3, those segments were excluded. A later analysis associated about 17,000 TCR beta sequences with specific HLA alleles at a false discovery rate of 0.05. The classifier was reported to diagnose cytomegalovirus status with high specificity and sensitivity in both the original and validation cohorts. In a later analysis, HLA-associated TCR beta chains showed more clonal expansion and lower generation probabilities than non-associated chains that were equally common. Sequencing depth was assumed to be roughly uniform across donors in the presence/absence analyses, though that assumption may not hold. The study gave a list of 150 to 200 TCR beta chains associated with cytomegalovirus. A later analysis found that most CMV-associated TCR beta chains appeared HLA-restricted, with HLA associations seemingly driven largely by CMV exposure.

Sequenced input: PBMCs. The rearranged segments are TRBV7-9 and TRBJ1-4; no D gene can be assigned with confidence. The origin of this receptor is a woman aged 45-60 years in good health and CMV-seropositive. The nucleotide sequence reads as follows: TGTGCCAGCAGCTTAGGGAGGAAGAATTATAATGAAAAACTGTTTTTT. Its protein reads: CASSLGRKNYNEKLFF.